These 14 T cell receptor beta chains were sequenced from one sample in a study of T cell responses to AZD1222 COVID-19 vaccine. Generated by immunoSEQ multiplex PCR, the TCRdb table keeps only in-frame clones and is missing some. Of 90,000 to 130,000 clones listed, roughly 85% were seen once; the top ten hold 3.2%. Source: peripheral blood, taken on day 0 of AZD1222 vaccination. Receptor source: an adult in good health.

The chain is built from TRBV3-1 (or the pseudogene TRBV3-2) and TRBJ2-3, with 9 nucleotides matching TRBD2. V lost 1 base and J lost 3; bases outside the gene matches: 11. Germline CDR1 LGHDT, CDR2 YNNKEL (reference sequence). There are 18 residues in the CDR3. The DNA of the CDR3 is TGTGCCAGCAGCCAAGGCTGGGGGGCTAGCGGGAAGACAGATACGCAGTATTTT. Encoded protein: CASSQGWGASGKTDTQYF.

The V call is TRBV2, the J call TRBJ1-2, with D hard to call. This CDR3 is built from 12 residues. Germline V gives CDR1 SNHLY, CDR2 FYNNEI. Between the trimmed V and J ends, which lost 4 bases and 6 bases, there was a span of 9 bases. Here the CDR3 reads CASSVIPHGYTF. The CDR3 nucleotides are TGTGCCAGCAGTGTAATCCCCCATGGCTACACCTTC. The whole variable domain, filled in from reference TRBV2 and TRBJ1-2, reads EPEVTQTPSHQVTQMGQEVILRCVPISNHLYFYWYRQILGQKVEFLVSFYNNEISEKSEIFDDQFSVERPDGSNFTLKIRSTKLEDSAMYFCASSVIPHGYTFGSGTRLTVV.

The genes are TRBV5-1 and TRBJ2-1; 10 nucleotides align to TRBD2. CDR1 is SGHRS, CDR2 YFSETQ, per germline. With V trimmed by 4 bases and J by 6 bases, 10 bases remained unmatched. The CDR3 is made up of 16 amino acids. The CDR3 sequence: CASSPPLSGGANEQFF. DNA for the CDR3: TGCGCCAGCAGCCCCCCCTTGAGCGGGGGGGCCAATGAGCAGTTCTTC.

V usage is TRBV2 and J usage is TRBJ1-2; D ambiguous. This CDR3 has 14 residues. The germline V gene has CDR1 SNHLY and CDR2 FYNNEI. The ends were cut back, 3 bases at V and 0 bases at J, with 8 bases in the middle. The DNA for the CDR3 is TGTGCCAGCAGTGATCTGTTAGCTAACTATGGCTACACCTTC. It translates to CASSDLLANYGYTF.

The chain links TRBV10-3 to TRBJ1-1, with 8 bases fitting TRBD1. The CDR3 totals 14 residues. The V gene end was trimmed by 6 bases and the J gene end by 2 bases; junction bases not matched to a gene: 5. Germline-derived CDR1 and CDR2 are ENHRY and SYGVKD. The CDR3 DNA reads TGTGCCATCAGACCGGGACAGGATAACACTGAAGCTTTCTTT. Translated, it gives CAIRPGQDNTEAFF.

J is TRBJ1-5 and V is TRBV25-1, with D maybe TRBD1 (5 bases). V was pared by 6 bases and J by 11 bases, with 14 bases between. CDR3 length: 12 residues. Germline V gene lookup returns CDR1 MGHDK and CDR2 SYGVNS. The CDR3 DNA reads TGTGCCAGCAGGCCAGAGTGGGGCTCCCAGCATTTT. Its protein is CASRPEWGSQHF.

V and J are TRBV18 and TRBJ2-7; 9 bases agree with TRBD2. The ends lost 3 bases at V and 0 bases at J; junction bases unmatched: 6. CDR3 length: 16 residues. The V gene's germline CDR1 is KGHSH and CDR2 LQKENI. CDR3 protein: CASSPVVLAGSYEQYF. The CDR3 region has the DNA TGTGCCAGCTCACCCGTGGTACTAGCGGGCTCCTACGAGCAGTACTTC.

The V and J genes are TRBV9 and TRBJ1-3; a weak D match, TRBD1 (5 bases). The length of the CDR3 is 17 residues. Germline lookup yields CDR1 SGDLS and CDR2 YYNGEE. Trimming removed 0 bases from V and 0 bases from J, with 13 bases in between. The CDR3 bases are TGTGCCAGCAGCGTAGGCACAGGCGGAAACTCTGGAAACACCATATATTTT. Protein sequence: CASSVGTGGNSGNTIYF.

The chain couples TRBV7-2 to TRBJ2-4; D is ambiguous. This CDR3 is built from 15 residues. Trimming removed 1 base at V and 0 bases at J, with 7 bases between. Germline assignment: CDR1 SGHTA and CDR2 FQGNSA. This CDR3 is CASSLGTGAKNIQYF. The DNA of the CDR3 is TGTGCCAGCAGCTTAGGGACGGGAGCCAAAAACATTCAGTACTTC.

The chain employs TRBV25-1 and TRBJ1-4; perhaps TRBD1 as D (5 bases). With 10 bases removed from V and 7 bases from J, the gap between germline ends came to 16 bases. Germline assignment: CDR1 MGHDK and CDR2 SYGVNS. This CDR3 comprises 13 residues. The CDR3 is CANPFQGGEKLFF. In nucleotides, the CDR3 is TGTGCCAACCCCTTCCAGGGCGGTGAAAAACTGTTTTTT. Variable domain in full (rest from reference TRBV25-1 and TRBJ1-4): EADIYQTPRYLVIGTGKKITLECSQTMGHDKMYWYQQDPGMELHLIHYSYGVNSTEKGDLSSESTVSRIRTEHFPLTLESARPSHTSQYLCANPFQGGEKLFFGSGTQLSVL.

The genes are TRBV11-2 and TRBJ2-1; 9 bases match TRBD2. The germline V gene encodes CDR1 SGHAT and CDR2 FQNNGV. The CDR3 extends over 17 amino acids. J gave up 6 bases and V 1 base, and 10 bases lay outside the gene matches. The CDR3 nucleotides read TGTGCCAGCAGCTTAGGAGTAAGCGGGGGGCTCACCAATGAGCAGTTCTTC. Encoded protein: CASSLGVSGGLTNEQFF.

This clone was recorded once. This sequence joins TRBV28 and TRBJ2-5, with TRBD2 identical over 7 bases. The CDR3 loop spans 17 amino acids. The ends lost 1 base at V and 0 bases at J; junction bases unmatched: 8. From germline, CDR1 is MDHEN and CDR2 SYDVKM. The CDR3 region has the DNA TGTGCCAGCAGTTTATTAGCGGGTCGGGGGTACCAAGAGACCCAGTACTTC. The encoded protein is CASSLLAGRGYQETQYF.

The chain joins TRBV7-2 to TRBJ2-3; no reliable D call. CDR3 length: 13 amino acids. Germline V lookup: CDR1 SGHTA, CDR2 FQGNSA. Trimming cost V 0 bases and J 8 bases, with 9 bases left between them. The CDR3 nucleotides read TGTGCCAGCAGCTTAGCACTAACCGGTACGCAGTATTTT. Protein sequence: CASSLALTGTQYF.

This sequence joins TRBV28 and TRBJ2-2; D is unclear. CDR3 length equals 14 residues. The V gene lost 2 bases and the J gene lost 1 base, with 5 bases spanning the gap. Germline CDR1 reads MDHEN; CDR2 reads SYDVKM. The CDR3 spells CASSLGQNTGELFF. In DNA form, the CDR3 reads TGTGCCAGCAGTTTAGGCCAGAACACCGGGGAGCTGTTTTTT.